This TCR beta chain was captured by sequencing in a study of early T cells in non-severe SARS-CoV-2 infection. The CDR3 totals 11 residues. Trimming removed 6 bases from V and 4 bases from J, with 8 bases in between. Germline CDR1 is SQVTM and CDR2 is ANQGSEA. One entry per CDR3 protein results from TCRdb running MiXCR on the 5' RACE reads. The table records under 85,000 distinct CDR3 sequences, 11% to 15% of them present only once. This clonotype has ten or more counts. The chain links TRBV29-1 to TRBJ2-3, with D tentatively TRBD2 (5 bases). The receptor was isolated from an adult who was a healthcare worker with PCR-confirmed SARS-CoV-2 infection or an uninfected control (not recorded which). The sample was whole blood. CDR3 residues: CSVAGADTQYF. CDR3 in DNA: TGCAGCGTGGCGGGCGCAGATACGCAGTATTTT.